This T cell receptor beta chain was recovered during a study of human T cells and chemical hapten exposure. MiXCR, run by TCRdb on the RACE reads, gives a single entry per CDR3 protein. The repertoire includes fewer than 400,000 distinct CDR3 sequences, around 6.9% of them detected once, and about 8% sits in the top ten. This CDR3 is 15 amino acids long. V lost 1 base to trimming and J lost 0 bases, with 8 bases between them. CDR1 is SEHNR and CDR2 is FQNEAQ in the germline V gene (reference sequence). Indicated time point: patch test 1, 2 weeks after DPC sensitization. The treatment was: therapeutic diphenylcyclopropenone sensitization with weekly scalp DPC. This clonotype came up many times. Its antigen is undetermined. Study observations and caveats: In comparison with controls, expanded TCRs gave rise to a significantly larger number of large CDR3 similarity clusters.

The receptor comes from a woman under 30 with alopecia areata. Some clones in this sample may be carry-over from other donors' samples. Sequences were derived from whole blood, sampled in connection with sensitization to the hapten diphenylcyclopropenone (DPC). The gene calls are TRBV7-9 and TRBJ2-3; TRBD2 is a possible D gene (5 bases). For the CDR3, the DNA is TGTGCCAGCAGCTTAGGGAGGAGTAGCACAGATACGCAGTATTTT. Translation gives CASSLGRSSTDTQYF.